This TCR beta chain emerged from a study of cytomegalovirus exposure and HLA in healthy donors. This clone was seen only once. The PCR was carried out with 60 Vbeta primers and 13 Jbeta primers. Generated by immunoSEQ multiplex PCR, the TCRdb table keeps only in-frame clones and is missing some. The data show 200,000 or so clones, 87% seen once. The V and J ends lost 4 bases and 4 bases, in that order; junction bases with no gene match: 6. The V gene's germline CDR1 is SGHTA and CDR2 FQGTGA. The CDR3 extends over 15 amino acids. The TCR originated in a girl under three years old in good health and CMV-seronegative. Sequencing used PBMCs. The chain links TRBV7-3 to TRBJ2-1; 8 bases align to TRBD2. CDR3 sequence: CASSSLAGAYNEQFF. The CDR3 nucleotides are TGTGCCAGCAGCTCTCTAGCGGGTGCGTACAATGAGCAGTTCTTC. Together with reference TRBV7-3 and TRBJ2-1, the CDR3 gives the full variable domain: GAGVSQTPSNKVTEKGKYVELRCDPISGHTALYWYRQSLGQGPEFLIYFQGTGAADDSGLPNDRFFAVRPEGSVSTLKIQRTERGDSAVYLCASSSLAGAYNEQFFGPGTRLTVL.